This T cell receptor (beta chain) derives from a study of T cells in Graves' hyperthyroidism and ophthalmopathy. There are many counts of this clonotype. As yet, its antigen is unknown. Inclusion characteristics of ophthalmopathy patients comprised a Clinical Activity Score of at least 3, a NOSPECS grade of at least 4, and duration under 3 months. Researchers barred patients who had uncontrolled infection, other autoimmune disease, pregnancy or lactation. Researchers took RNA transcripts and amplified the TCR beta CDR3 regions from them. The primer set for the first-round RT-PCR of the TCR CDR3 was HTBI. TCRdb ran MiXCR on the multiplex PCR reads and lists one entry per CDR3 protein. The table lists roughly 640,000 distinct CDR3 sequences, about a sixth of them singletons. Study observations and caveats: Most clonotypes expanded in the thyroid (above 0.001) were also present in blood.

The material sequenced was blood. The receptor was derived from a woman between 40 and 55 years old with Graves' ophthalmopathy.

CDR3 in DNA: TGTGCCAGCAGTTACGGAATCGGTTCCTCCTACGAGCAGTACTTC. Its protein product is CASSYGIGSSYEQYF. The chain recombines TRBV6-5 with TRBJ2-7; no clear D gene. Germline CDR1 MNHEY, CDR2 SVGAGI. Trimming stripped 2 bases from V and 0 bases from J, with 11 bases between. There are 15 residues in the CDR3.